What follows are 15 T cell receptor beta chains derived from one specimen sequenced in a study of blood T cells in healthy people across ages. Primers used in a second PCR of roughly 6 to 11 cycles were a sample-barcoded 5' primer and a J-beta primer mix. TCRdb passed the 5' RACE reads through MiXCR, listing each CDR3 protein once. Of 1.5 million to 1.9 million distinct CDR3 sequences listed, approximately 43% are singletons. The sequenced sample consisted of blood. All receptors derive from a woman between 18 and 29 years old in good health.

In its sample, this clonotype was seen a few times. This rearrangement joins TRBV9 to TRBJ1-5; D is perhaps TRBD1 (5 bases). V lost 3 bases and J 5 bases, leaving 18 bases between the germline ends. Germline V CDR1 and CDR2: SGDLS, YYNGEE. The CDR3 totals 16 residues. The CDR3 DNA reads as TGTGCCAGCAGCGGCGAAGAGAGGGGAGGTGATCAGCCCCAGCATTTT. Amino acid sequence: CASSGEERGGDQPQHF.

The chain uses TRBV10-3 and TRBJ1-2; the D gene is possibly TRBD1 (6 bases). V lost 8 bases to trimming and J lost 2 bases, with 30 bases between them. CDR1 is ENHRY and CDR2 is SYGVKD in the germline V gene. The CDR3 consists of 19 residues. The CDR3 DNA reads as TGTGCCATCCACCCCATACAGGGAGTAAATGCGTCCAGCAACTATGGCTACACCTTC. Amino acids: CAIHPIQGVNASSNYGYTF.

The chain combines TRBV7-2 with TRBJ2-7, with TRBD2 matching 7 bases. Germline assignment: CDR1 SGHTA and CDR2 FQGNSA. The CDR3 is made up of 16 amino acids. The V segment lost 4 bases and the J segment 0 bases; nucleotides outside the gene matches: 9. The CDR3 loop is CASSSPPGGRSYEQYF. CDR3 bases: TGTGCCAGCAGCTCTCCCCCGGGGGGACGCTCCTACGAGCAGTACTTC.

The rearrangement joins TRBV4-3 to TRBJ2-3; 9 bases are shared with TRBD2. Trimming took 1 base from V and 4 from J; bases not matched to a gene: 6. Germline values: CDR1 LGHNA, CDR2 YSLEER. This CDR3 has 16 amino acids. The CDR3 region is CASSQVMAGGADTQYF. CDR3 nucleotide sequence: TGCGCCAGCAGCCAAGTTATGGCGGGGGGGGCAGATACGCAGTATTTT.

This clonotype has only a few counts. V gene TRBV6-5 combines with J gene TRBJ2-7, with no clear D. CDR3 length: 11 amino acids. Per the germline V gene, CDR1 is MNHEY and CDR2 is SVGAGI. V shed 6 bases and J shed 6 bases, with 9 bases lying between them. This CDR3 is CASSSPAEQYF. In nucleotides, the CDR3 is TGTGCCAGCAGCTCTCCCGCCGAGCAGTACTTC.

In its sample, this clonotype was seen a few times. V gene TRBV28 combines with J gene TRBJ2-5, with 8 positions matching TRBD1. With 7 bases clipped from V and 2 bases from J, the junction kept 15 bases outside the gene matches. The CDR3 totals 17 residues. Germline CDR1 MDHEN, CDR2 SYDVKM. The CDR3 DNA sequence: TGTGCCAGCACCTACGGCCCGGGACAGGACTTTCAAGAGACCCAGTACTTC. Amino acids: CASTYGPGQDFQETQYF.

A remark on this clonotype: At one of its ends the junction is not consistent with the germline gene, which may arise from a read error. V and J are TRBV5-1 and TRBJ2-3; 8 bases match TRBD1. The CDR3 is 16 amino acids. Germline assignment: CDR1 SGHRS and CDR2 YFSETQ. The CDR3 protein is CASFESPQGALDPQYF. The CDR3, as DNA: TGCGCCAGCTTTGAATCTCCCCAGGGGGCCCTAGATCCGCAGTATTTT.

The V call is TRBV29-1, the J call TRBJ2-7; D is undetermined. V was clipped by 0 bases and J by 2 bases, with 11 bases between them. CDR1 is SQVTM and CDR2 is ANQGSEA in the germline V gene. The CDR3 runs to 14 residues. CDR3 sequence: CSVEDSGGTYEQYF. The CDR3 DNA follows: TGCAGCGTTGAAGATAGTGGCGGCACCTACGAGCAGTACTTC.

The chain is built from TRBV5-5 and TRBJ1-5; no clear D. The CDR3 length is 13 residues. V lost 4 bases and J lost 4, with 9 bases in between. Germline assignment: CDR1 SGHKS and CDR2 YYEKEE (reference sequence). This CDR3 reads CASSTDTNQPQHF. In nucleotides, the CDR3 is TGTGCCAGCAGCACCGACACGAATCAGCCCCAGCATTTT.

The chain is built from TRBV9 and TRBJ2-7, with D maybe TRBD1 (6 bases). Germline assignment: CDR1 SGDLS and CDR2 YYNGEE. The CDR3 extends over 14 amino acids. Trimming pared 3 bases from V and 3 bases from J, leaving 13 bases between. CDR3 sequence reads: CASSEQGGFYEQYF. In DNA form, the CDR3 reads TGTGCCAGCAGCGAACAGGGTGGCTTCTACGAGCAGTACTTC.

About this clonotype itself: Being one base from a much bigger clone, this may be a read error. The chain joins TRBV7-2 to TRBJ1-2; a weak D match, TRBD1 (5 bases). The length of the CDR3 is 16 residues. V was cut by 5 bases and J by 2 bases, with 18 bases left in between. CDR1 is SGHTA and CDR2 is FQGNSA in the germline V gene. The CDR3 DNA reads TGTGCCAGCAGCCCAGAACCGAGACAGCCGAACTATGGCTACACCTTC. Amino acids: CASSPEPRQPNYGYTF.

The chain carries TRBV20-1 and TRBJ2-7, with a possible D match to TRBD1 (5 bases). Trimming removed 4 bases at V and 7 bases at J, with 17 bases between. The CDR3 covers 13 residues. Germline CDR1 is DFQATT and CDR2 is SNEGSKA (reference sequence). In DNA form, the CDR3 reads TGCAGTGCTACCCCGTGGCAGGGTCGAGAGCAGTACTTC. It yields the protein CSATPWQGREQYF.

V gene TRBV12-3 or TRBV12-4 combines with J gene TRBJ1-5; D is possibly TRBD1 (5 bases). The ends were cut back, 6 bases at V and 4 bases at J, with 13 bases in the middle. The CDR3 runs to 14 residues. The CDR3 coding sequence is TGTGCCAGCAGCCCAGCAAGGGGAAATCAGCCCCAGCATTTT. Translating it yields CASSPARGNQPQHF.

The rearrangement links TRBV5-1 to TRBJ2-1; 7 bases map to TRBD1. From germline, CDR1 is SGHRS and CDR2 YFSETQ. The CDR3 totals 17 residues. After removal of 0 bases from V and 6 bases from J, the junction contained 12 bases not matched to a gene. In DNA, the CDR3 is TGCGCCAGCAGCTTGGGATCCGGGACAGCCTGGGTCAATGAGCAGTTCTTC. It codes for CASSLGSGTAWVNEQFF.

The V gene is TRBV19, the J gene TRBJ2-2, with a tentative D call TRBD1 (5 bases). Germline loops: CDR1 LNHDA, CDR2 SQIVND (reference sequence). The length of the CDR3 is 13 residues. Trimming took off 3 bases at V and 7 bases at J, with 9 bases between the two ends. In nucleotides, the CDR3 is TGTGCCAGTAGTATTGCAGGGATCGGGGAGCTGTTTTTT. This sequence encodes CASSIAGIGELFF.